This entry describes one T cell receptor beta chain. The target of this receptor is not known. No base qualities exist here, and no much larger clone lies one base off it. TCRbeta CDR3 regions were amplified from genomic DNA using the immunoSEQ Assay, a bias-controlled multiplex PCR. From the authors' description of their analysis: The number of nucleated cells in each sample was estimated by amplification of reference gene primers within the assay. To quantify the absolute abundance of each unique TCRbeta CDR3 rearrangement, sequence reads were collapsed and filtered. Productive Simpson clonality was computed per sample as the square root of Simpson's diversity index over productive rearrangements. Not all clones reach the TCRdb copy of this immuneACCESS table, which keeps in-frame sequences only. Checked studies attribute under half of the gap to unresolved V genes and leave the rest unexplained. V and J calls and clone size come straight from that table; D and trimming were deduced from the DNA. The sample table contains about 25,000 clones; only one count was recorded for roughly 91% of them. The ten largest clones represent 8.3% of the sample.

The collaborating institutions used their own protocols to collect whole blood in K2EDTA tubes. For TCRbeta analysis, collaborators shipped samples as frozen whole blood, isolated PBMCs, or DNA extracted from either of those sample types. The data originate from a study of blood T cell repertoires in COVID-19 (dated by TCRdb to 2019 to 2021). Background for the entire study: Samples from collaborators originated in the United States, Italy and Spain and spanned both the acute and convalescent phases of COVID-19. The material from the prospective study consisted of cDNA or gDNA derived from T cells, B-cell-depleted T cells, or PBMCs. Deeply sampled blood TCRbeta repertoires from subjects exposed to, actively infected with, or recovered from COVID-19 were included in the dataset. The repertoires were released in a freely available public database meant as a resource for research on the immune response to SARS-CoV-2. Samples came from the ongoing ImmuneRACE study (first 160 participants) plus 1,254 subjects from 6 global collaborators. The sample metadata nearly always contained a de-identified subject ID, COVID-19 status, age in years and sex. HLA class I and class II types, where available, came from metadata supplied by the sample provider rather than from assay-based typing.

The research as a whole found: Clinical and demographic metadata were provided uncurated, with the amount varying by source and participant.

This receptor was obtained from a man aged 45-60 years with active COVID-19. Sequencing was carried out using peripheral blood.

Read as DNA, the sequence is TGTGCCAGCAGTGACAACAGGGGAAATCAGCCCCAGCATTTT. It translates to CASSDNRGNQPQHF. The chain couples TRBV6-1 to TRBJ1-5; TRBD1 agrees with 7 junctional bases. After removal of 3 bases from V and 4 bases from J, the junction retains 3 bases not matched to a gene. The CDR3, cysteine through phenylalanine, is 14 amino acids long. CDR3 DNA is the only sequence kept; it has 42 bases, read in frame from the first base. According to the germline V gene, CDR1 reads MNHNS and CDR2 reads SASEGT.